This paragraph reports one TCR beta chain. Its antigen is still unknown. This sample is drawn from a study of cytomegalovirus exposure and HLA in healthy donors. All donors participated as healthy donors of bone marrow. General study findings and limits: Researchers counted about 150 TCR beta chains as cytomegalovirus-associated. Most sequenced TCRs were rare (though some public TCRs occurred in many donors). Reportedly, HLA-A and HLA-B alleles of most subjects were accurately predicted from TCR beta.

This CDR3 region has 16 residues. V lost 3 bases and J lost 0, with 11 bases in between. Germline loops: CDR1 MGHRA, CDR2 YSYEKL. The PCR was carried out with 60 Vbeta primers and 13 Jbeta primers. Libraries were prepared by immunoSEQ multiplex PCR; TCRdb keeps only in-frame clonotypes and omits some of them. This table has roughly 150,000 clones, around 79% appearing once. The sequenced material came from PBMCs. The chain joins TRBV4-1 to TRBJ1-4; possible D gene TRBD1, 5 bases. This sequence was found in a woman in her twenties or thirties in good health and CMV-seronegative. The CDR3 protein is CASSQGGIATNEKLFF. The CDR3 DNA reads TGCGCCAGCAGCCAGGGGGGTATCGCAACTAATGAAAAACTGTTTTTT.